This passage covers 25 T cell receptor beta chains from one sample sequenced in a study of blood T cell repertoires in COVID-19. Sequencing used immunoSEQ multiplex PCR; TCRdb keeps in-frame clones, though not all of them. The repertoire holds about 400,000 clones, with around 86% as singletons. Input material: peripheral blood. The receptors were gathered from a human donor in a cohort sampled during active COVID-19.

This chain uses TRBV11-2 with TRBJ2-3, with D maybe TRBD2 (5 bases). Per germline, CDR1 SGHAT and CDR2 FQNNGV. This CDR3 is 15 amino acids long. Trimming removed 2 bases from V and 5 bases from J, with 14 bases in between. The chain's CDR3 is CASSLIVGVLDTQYF. The CDR3 nucleotides read TGTGCCAGCAGCTTAATAGTGGGAGTTTTAGATACGCAGTATTTT. The full variable domain, with the rest looked up from reference TRBV11-2 and TRBJ2-3, is EAGVAQSPRYKIIEKRQSVAFWCNPISGHATLYWYQQILGQGPKLLIQFQNNGVVDDSQLPKDRFSAERLKGVDSTLKIQPAKLEDSAVYLCASSLIVGVLDTQYFGPGTRLTVL.

The chain uses TRBV2 and TRBJ2-7; TRBD1 agrees at 9 bases. The germline V gene encodes CDR1 SNHLY and CDR2 FYNNEI. Germline trimming cut 7 bases from V and 2 bases from J; bases unmatched to any gene: 9. The CDR3 consists of 15 residues. CDR3 in amino acids: CASTLPGQGTYEQYF. The CDR3 bases are TGTGCCAGCACCCTCCCGGGACAGGGTACCTACGAGCAGTACTTC. The complete variable domain, with remaining parts taken from reference TRBV2 and TRBJ2-7, reads EPEVTQTPSHQVTQMGQEVILRCVPISNHLYFYWYRQILGQKVEFLVSFYNNEISEKSEIFDDQFSVERPDGSNFTLKIRSTKLEDSAMYFCASTLPGQGTYEQYFGPGTRLTVT.

This rearrangement joins TRBV25-1 to TRBJ1-5; D may be TRBD1 (5 bases). V lost 0 bases and J 2 bases, leaving 8 bases between the germline ends. In germline, CDR1 is MGHDK, CDR2 SYGVNS. The CDR3 is made up of 15 amino acids. The CDR3 protein is CASSEYGGGNQPQHF. In nucleotides, the CDR3 is TGTGCCAGCAGTGAATACGGGGGAGGCAATCAGCCCCAGCATTTT.

Of note for this clone: A much bigger clone sits one base away, suggesting this may be a read error. The chain has TRBV28 and TRBJ1-6; TRBD1 matches at 9 bases. This CDR3 contains 14 residues. Looked up from germline, CDR1 is MDHEN and CDR2 is SYDVKM. J lost 6 bases, V lost 5 bases, and 2 bases had no gene match. The DNA of the CDR3 is TGTGCCAGCAGTGGGGGACAGGGTAATTCACCCCTCCACTTT. As protein: CASSGGQGNSPLHF.

This chain links TRBV2 with TRBJ2-1; TRBD2 matches at 9 bases. Trimming at V came to 11 bases and at J to 0 bases, leaving 5 bases not matched to a gene. CDR3 length: 14 residues. Germline CDR1 reads SNHLY; CDR2 reads FYNNEI. Written as DNA, the CDR3 is TGTGCCGGCCAGCGGGGGGACTCCTACAATGAGCAGTTCTTC. This codes for CAGQRGDSYNEQFF.

The chain has TRBV9 and TRBJ2-5; 12 nucleotides align to TRBD2. CDR3 length equals 16 residues. Germline V gives CDR1 SGDLS, CDR2 YYNGEE. Germline trimming cut 0 bases from V and 5 bases from J; bases unmatched to any gene: 5. This CDR3 is CASSVASGRALETQYF. The DNA of the CDR3 is TGTGCCAGCAGCGTAGCTAGCGGGAGGGCCCTGGAGACCCAGTACTTC.

The chain recombines TRBV7-9 with TRBJ1-1; 7 nucleotides align to TRBD1. The CDR3 runs 14 residues. Germline-derived CDR1 and CDR2 are SEHNR and FQNEAQ (reference sequence). Unmatched junction bases numbered 8, after V lost 5 bases and J lost 5 bases. This CDR3 is CASSQNRGGTEAFF. CDR3 DNA: TGTGCCAGCAGCCAAAACAGGGGTGGTACTGAAGCTTTCTTT.

V is TRBV6-2 or TRBV6-3 and J is TRBJ2-3; a possible D gene is TRBD2 (5 bases). The CDR3 extends over 15 amino acids. V lost 2 bases, J lost 0 bases, and 9 bases lay in between. The germline V gene has CDR1 MNHEY and CDR2 SVGEGT. This CDR3 is CASSYGSGSTDTQYF. The CDR3 nucleotides are TGTGCCAGCAGTTACGGAAGCGGTAGCACAGATACGCAGTATTTT.

This sequence joins TRBV12-3 or TRBV12-4 and TRBJ2-1; D is possibly TRBD2 (7 bases). The CDR3 covers 12 residues. Deletions cut 5 bases from V and 12 bases from J, with 14 bases between. This CDR3 reads CASSPGGRRQFF. For the CDR3, the DNA is TGTGCCAGCAGTCCCGGGGGGCGGCGGCAGTTCTTC.

CDR3 sequence reads: CASSEDTSYGYTF. DNA of the CDR3: TGTGCCAGCAGTGAGGACACCTCCTATGGCTACACCTTC. The chain carries TRBV6-1 and TRBJ1-2, with D tentatively TRBD1 (5 bases). The V gene lost 3 bases and the J gene lost 4 bases, with 9 bases spanning the gap. Germline V gives CDR1 MNHNS, CDR2 SASEGT. The CDR3 loop spans 13 amino acids.

CDR3 in amino acids: CASSESASYEQYF. Written as DNA, the CDR3 is TGTGCCAGCAGTGAATCCGCGTCCTACGAGCAGTACTTC. This chain connects TRBV2 to TRBJ2-7, with no clear D. The CDR3 runs 13 residues. Trimming took 2 bases from V and 1 from J, leaving 6 bases between them. The germline V gene has CDR1 SNHLY and CDR2 FYNNEI.

This chain connects TRBV7-8 to TRBJ2-1; no definite D call. Germline CDR1 is SGHVS and CDR2 is FQNEAQ. The ends were cut back, 5 bases at V and 4 bases at J, with 12 bases in the middle. This CDR3 comprises 14 residues. The CDR3 protein is CASSLSPAYNEQFF. CDR3 DNA sequence: TGTGCCAGCAGCCTATCACCCGCGTACAATGAGCAGTTCTTC.

This sequence joins TRBV25-1 and TRBJ2-1; 9 nucleotides agree with TRBD2. The CDR3 consists of 14 residues. V lost 4 bases to trimming and J lost 4 bases; unmatched junction nucleotides: 2. In germline, CDR1 is MGHDK, CDR2 SYGVNS. CDR3 in DNA: TGTGCCAGCAGTGGGAGCGGGGGGTACAATGAGCAGTTCTTC. As protein: CASSGSGGYNEQFF. Based on the CDR3 plus reference TRBV25-1 and TRBJ2-1, the full variable domain is EADIYQTPRYLVIGTGKKITLECSQTMGHDKMYWYQQDPGMELHLIHYSYGVNSTEKGDLSSESTVSRIRTEHFPLTLESARPSHTSQYLCASSGSGGYNEQFFGPGTRLTVL.

The J gene is TRBJ2-7, the V gene TRBV5-4; D perhaps matches TRBD1 (6 bases). Trimming left V 1 base short and J 5 bases short, with 16 bases between. This CDR3 contains 15 residues. CDR1 is SGHNT, CDR2 YYREEE, per germline (reference sequence). CDR3: CASSLRSRGIHEQYF. CDR3 DNA: TGTGCCAGCAGCTTGAGGAGCAGGGGAATCCACGAGCAGTACTTC.

The chain couples TRBV7-9 to TRBJ2-1, with 10 bases identical to TRBD2. V trimming: 6 bases; J trimming: 3 bases; junction bases outside the gene matches: 8. The CDR3 covers 16 residues. Germline CDR1 SEHNR, CDR2 FQNEAQ (reference sequence). The CDR3 protein is CASRSLAGDDYNEQFF. Here the CDR3 DNA reads TGTGCCAGCAGGAGCCTAGCGGGGGATGACTACAATGAGCAGTTCTTC.

The genes are TRBV7-9 and TRBJ2-2; a weak D match, TRBD2 (6 bases). V lost 1 base and J lost 0, with 15 bases in between. CDR1 and CDR2 (germline): SEHNR, FQNEAQ (reference sequence). This CDR3 comprises 18 residues. The CDR3 spells CASSLVTVGGANTGELFF. The CDR3 nucleotides are TGTGCCAGCAGCTTAGTGACGGTGGGCGGGGCGAACACCGGGGAGCTGTTTTTT.

This clone was seen just once. This chain uses TRBV7-3 with TRBJ2-2, with a weak D call TRBD2 (6 bases). The germline V and J ends were trimmed by 0 bases and 4 bases, with 9 bases remaining between them. The CDR3 has 15 residues. CDR1 and CDR2 (germline): SGHTA, FQGTGA. CDR3: CASSLTLGSTGELFF. The CDR3 coding sequence is TGTGCCAGCAGCTTAACCCTCGGGAGCACCGGGGAGCTGTTTTTT.

This chain connects TRBV24-1 to TRBJ1-2, with 10 bases matching TRBD1. Germline V gene data show CDR1 as KGHDR and CDR2 as SFDVKD. The CDR3 totals 15 residues. The ends lost 4 bases at V and 8 bases at J; junction bases unmatched: 9. The CDR3 sequence: CATSDSDGTGDGYTF. CDR3 coding DNA: TGTGCCACCAGTGACTCAGACGGGACAGGGGACGGCTACACCTTC.

The CDR3 coding sequence is TGTGCCTGGAGAGAGGAGGGGGCAGAAGACAATGAGCAGTTCTTC. Translated, it gives CAWREEGAEDNEQFF. The chain is built from TRBV30 and TRBJ2-1, with D possibly TRBD1 on 7 matching bases. V lost 3 bases and J 5 bases, leaving 17 bases between the germline ends. This CDR3 region has 15 residues. CDR1 is GTSNPN, CDR2 SVGIG, per germline (reference sequence).

This sequence joins TRBV6-5 and TRBJ2-1, with 11 nucleotides matching TRBD2. J lost 10 bases, V lost 8 bases, and 13 bases had no gene match. The germline CDR1 and CDR2 sequences are MNHEY and SVGAGI. The length of the CDR3 is 15 residues. CDR3 in DNA: TGTGCCAGCCTCTCCCTAGCGGGGGGTACCGGAGAGCAGTTCTTC. Translating it yields CASLSLAGGTGEQFF.

This chain uses TRBV7-3 with TRBJ2-1; 7 bases are a match to TRBD2. CDR3 length: 15 amino acids. Germline CDR1 SGHTA, CDR2 FQGTGA. Trimming removed 1 base from V and 6 bases from J; junction bases left unmatched: 6. The CDR3 DNA is TGTGCCAGCAGCTTAAGGGCTAGCGGACGCAATGAGCAGTTCTTC. This sequence encodes CASSLRASGRNEQFF.

This clone was detected a few times. CDR3 sequence: CASNSDFKGVTEDEQFF. CDR3 nucleotide sequence: TGTGCCAGCAACTCCGATTTTAAGGGGGTAACCGAGGATGAGCAGTTCTTC. The rearrangement joins TRBV7-9 to TRBJ2-1; TRBD1 is a possible D gene (6 bases). The CDR3 sequence is 17 residues long. Between the trimmed V and J ends, which lost 7 bases and 8 bases, there was a span of 27 bases. Looked up from germline, CDR1 is SEHNR and CDR2 is FQNEAQ (reference sequence).

This chain uses TRBV10-1 with TRBJ1-1, with D unclear. Germline V gene sequence: CDR1 WNHNN, CDR2 SYGVQD (reference sequence). CDR3 length: 13 amino acids. V dropped 2 bases and J dropped 8 bases, with 12 bases sitting between them. CDR3 in DNA: TGCGCCAGCAGTGAGGACCGGGAAGTCGAAGCTTTCTTT. This gives the protein CASSEDREVEAFF.

The CDR3 reads CSTKRRFEAFF. In nucleotides, the CDR3 is TGCAGTACCAAGCGGCGATTTGAAGCTTTCTTT. The V and J genes are TRBV20-1 and TRBJ1-1; D not certain. CDR1 is DFQATT, CDR2 SNEGSKA, per germline (reference sequence). V was clipped by 8 bases and J by 7 bases, with 14 bases between them. This CDR3 comprises 11 residues.

For this clone: In the same sample, other DNA sequences code for this CDR3. The V call is TRBV5-5, the J call TRBJ2-7, with D possibly matching TRBD1 (5 bases). The CDR3 totals 13 residues. Trimming removed 1 base from V and 5 bases from J, with 10 bases in between. Germline V CDR1 and CDR2: SGHKS, YYEKEE (reference sequence). CDR3 region: CASSLPTRDEQYF. Here the CDR3 DNA reads TGTGCCAGCAGCTTGCCGACCAGGGACGAGCAGTACTTC.